What follows are 30 T cell receptor beta chains derived from one specimen sequenced in a study of CD8 T cells in Susac syndrome. Reverse transcription of about 0.5 to 1 ug RNA used random hexamers. TCRdb fed the immunoSEQ multiplex PCR reads into MiXCR, producing one record per CDR3 protein. This table holds roughly 150,000 distinct CDR3 sequences, roughly 95% found once. The sample consisted of CD4+ T cells from PBMCs. Source of these receptors: a human donor with Susac syndrome.

This rearrangement joins TRBV4-3 to TRBJ2-1; 7 nucleotides agree with TRBD2. J was trimmed by 7 bases and V by 4 bases; bases with no gene match: 10. The CDR3 is 15 amino acids. The V gene's germline CDR1 is LGHNA and CDR2 YSLEER. The CDR3 loop is CASSPLAGEANEQFF. In nucleotides, the CDR3 is TGCGCCAGCAGCCCGCTGGCGGGGGAGGCGAATGAGCAGTTCTTC.

The rearrangement uses TRBV12-3 or TRBV12-4 and TRBJ2-2; no reliable D call. Trimming removed 3 bases from V and 6 bases from J, with 5 bases in between. This CDR3 has 12 amino acids. The CDR3 region has the DNA TGTGCCAGCAGTTTTTCGGCCGGGGAGCTGTTTTTT. Amino acids: CASSFSAGELFF.

This sequence joins TRBV18 and TRBJ2-1, with 11 bases aligning to TRBD2. The junction had 10 bases not matched to a gene; V was cut back by 2 bases and J by 7 bases. This CDR3 is 17 amino acids long. Germline CDR1 and CDR2: KGHSH and LQKENI. CDR3: CASSPIPIAGGPNEQFF. DNA for the CDR3: TGTGCCAGCTCACCAATCCCCATAGCGGGGGGGCCAAATGAGCAGTTCTTC.

V is TRBV20-1 and J is TRBJ2-1; D gene unclear. The CDR3 length is 11 residues. V was clipped by 4 bases and J by 5 bases, with 6 bases between them. The germline V gene has CDR1 DFQATT and CDR2 SNEGSKA (reference sequence). The CDR3 DNA follows: TGCAGTGCTAATAGGGACAATGAGCAGTTCTTC. This gives the protein CSANRDNEQFF.

J is TRBJ2-1 and V is TRBV19; D tentatively reads TRBD1 or TRBD2 (6 bases each). The CDR3 is 17 residues long. V was shortened by 0 bases and J by 10 bases, with 22 bases between the two germline ends. Germline CDR1 is LNHDA and CDR2 is SQIVND (reference sequence). CDR3 loop: CASSIDPLGDRRGEQFF. The CDR3 DNA reads TGTGCCAGTAGTATAGATCCCCTCGGGGATAGGAGGGGGGAGCAGTTCTTC. The entire variable domain, with the rest obtained from reference TRBV19 and TRBJ2-1, is as follows: DGGITQSPKYLFRKEGQNVTLSCEQNLNHDAMYWYRQDPGQGLRLIYYSQIVNDFQKGDIAEGYSVSREKKESFPLTVTSAQKNPTAFYLCASSIDPLGDRRGEQFFGPGTRLTVL.

V and J are TRBV25-1 and TRBJ2-1; D call uncertain. The CDR3 covers 14 residues. Germline-derived CDR1 and CDR2 are MGHDK and SYGVNS. Trimming removed 2 bases from V and 6 bases from J, with 11 bases in between. The CDR3, as DNA: TGTGCCAGCAGTGAAGGTGGGCAGATCAATGAGCAGTTCTTC. Amino acids: CASSEGGQINEQFF. The full variable domain, rest sourced from reference TRBV25-1 and TRBJ2-1, is EADIYQTPRYLVIGTGKKITLECSQTMGHDKMYWYQQDPGMELHLIHYSYGVNSTEKGDLSSESTVSRIRTEHFPLTLESARPSHTSQYLCASSEGGQINEQFFGPGTRLTVL.

The chain combines TRBV28 with TRBJ2-5, with no clear D. The V end lost 2 bases, the J end lost 3 bases, and 7 bases lay between the germline ends. Germline assignment: CDR1 MDHEN and CDR2 SYDVKM. This CDR3 contains 13 residues. As DNA, the CDR3 is TGTGCCAGCAGTTTAGGGTCAGAAGAGACCCAGTACTTC. As protein: CASSLGSEETQYF.

The J gene is TRBJ2-5, the V gene TRBV12-3 or TRBV12-4; the D gene is possibly TRBD2 (5 bases). The CDR3 sequence is 16 residues long. Trimming removed 2 bases at V and 2 bases at J, with 15 bases between. The CDR3 here is CASSLFGDPEQETQYF. The CDR3 DNA sequence: TGTGCCAGCAGTTTATTCGGGGATCCCGAACAAGAGACCCAGTACTTC.

This clonotype has more than one count but fewer than ten. The rearrangement uses TRBV3-1 and TRBJ1-5; D is unresolved. The ends were cut back, 1 base at V and 4 bases at J, with 5 bases in the middle. This CDR3 has 13 amino acids. CDR1 is LGHDT, CDR2 YNNKEL, per germline (reference sequence). CDR3 coding DNA: TGTGCCAGCAGCCAAGGGGGTAATCAGCCCCAGCATTTT. Translated, it gives CASSQGGNQPQHF.

V usage is TRBV20-1 and J usage is TRBJ2-7; a possible D gene is TRBD1 (6 bases). This CDR3 spans 13 amino acids. Trimming cost V 6 bases and J 2 bases, with 14 bases left between them. Germline V gene data show CDR1 as DFQATT and CDR2 as SNEGSKA (reference sequence). The CDR3 protein is CSATTGPTYEQYF. The CDR3 coding sequence is TGCAGTGCCACGACAGGACCTACCTACGAGCAGTACTTC.

This rearrangement joins TRBV5-4 to TRBJ2-6; the match to TRBD2 covers 13 bases. Germline V gene lookup returns CDR1 SGHNT and CDR2 YYREEE (reference sequence). V was clipped by 0 bases and J by 4 bases; unmatched bases: 7. The CDR3 has 19 amino acids. CDR3: CASSLGLAGGRTGANVLTF. The DNA for the CDR3 is TGTGCCAGCAGCTTGGGACTAGCGGGGGGAAGGACGGGGGCCAACGTCCTGACTTTC.

The V gene is TRBV4-1, the J gene TRBJ1-2; D unresolved. CDR1 and CDR2 from the germline V gene are MGHRA and YSYEKL. The CDR3 loop spans 15 amino acids. V dropped 4 bases and J dropped 7 bases, with 19 bases sitting between them. DNA of the CDR3: TGCGCCAGCAGCCCTCCGGACGGGGAGACCCTTGGCTACACCTTC. Encoded protein: CASSPPDGETLGYTF.

The chain uses TRBV6-1 and TRBJ2-1; 9 nucleotides agree with TRBD2. Looked up from germline, CDR1 is MNHNS and CDR2 is SASEGT. J was trimmed by 8 bases and V by 2 bases; bases with no gene match: 7. This CDR3 has 15 amino acids. The CDR3 reads CASSESGGRSHEQFF. In nucleotides, the CDR3 is TGTGCCAGCAGTGAAAGCGGGGGGCGGTCCCATGAGCAGTTCTTC.

The sample holds one count of this clonotype. V gene TRBV7-9 combines with J gene TRBJ2-3; no reliable D call. V lost 4 bases and J 3 bases, leaving 17 bases between the germline ends. This CDR3 is 16 amino acids long. Germline loops: CDR1 SEHNR, CDR2 FQNEAQ (reference sequence). Here the CDR3 reads CASSSPHYPSTDTQYF. CDR3 bases: TGTGCCAGCAGCTCCCCCCATTACCCTAGTACAGATACGCAGTATTTT.

J is TRBJ2-2 and V is TRBV11-2; 7 nucleotides align to TRBD1. The junction had 8 bases not matched to a gene; V was cut back by 1 base and J by 6 bases. Germline loops: CDR1 SGHAT, CDR2 FQNNGV. The CDR3 extends over 16 amino acids. Here the CDR3 reads CASSLGGTGVAGELFF. Written as DNA, the CDR3 is TGTGCCAGCAGCTTAGGCGGCACAGGGGTTGCCGGGGAGCTGTTTTTT.

This sequence joins TRBV6-5 and TRBJ2-7, with 8 positions matching TRBD2. The CDR3 contains 16 residues. Per germline, CDR1 MNHEY and CDR2 SVGAGI. With 0 bases clipped from V and 0 bases from J, the junction kept 4 bases outside the gene matches. This chain's CDR3 is CASSYSFSGDSYEQYF. CDR3 nucleotides: TGTGCCAGCAGTTACTCCTTTAGCGGGGACTCCTACGAGCAGTACTTC.

Notes on this clonotype: One junction end disagrees with the germline gene, perhaps due to a read error. The gene calls are TRBV29-1 and TRBJ2-5, with TRBD2 as a possible D gene (6 bases). Germline CDR1 SQVTM, CDR2 ANQGSEA. The CDR3 has 12 amino acids. The CDR3 nucleotides read TGCAGCGTTGAACGCGGGGTCGAGAGCCAGTACTTC. Its translation is CSVERGVESQYF.

The chain links TRBV29-1 to TRBJ1-5; D remains ambiguous. The CDR3 has 13 amino acids. CDR1 is SQVTM, CDR2 ANQGSEA, per germline. V was trimmed by 0 bases and J by 8 bases, leaving 11 bases between them. The CDR3 nucleotides read TGCAGCGTTGAAGAAGCCCGGGGTGAGCCCCAGCATTTT. It is translated as CSVEEARGEPQHF.

The chain carries TRBV20-1 and TRBJ2-1; TRBD2 matches 16 bases. CDR3 size: 17 residues. V dropped 1 base and J dropped 8; count of bases not matched to a gene: 8. Germline values: CDR1 DFQATT, CDR2 SNEGSKA (reference sequence). Here the CDR3 DNA reads TGCAGTGCTAGAGCTTCCGGGACTAGCGGGGGGGCCGATGAGCAGTTCTTC. Its protein product is CSARASGTSGGADEQFF.

The rearrangement links TRBV29-1 to TRBJ1-2; weak D call: TRBD1 (6 bases). With 6 bases removed from V and 4 bases from J, the gap between germline ends came to 15 bases. This CDR3 comprises 13 residues. Per the germline V gene, CDR1 is SQVTM and CDR2 is ANQGSEA. The CDR3 loop is CSVGGALGYGYTF. The CDR3 DNA follows: TGCAGCGTAGGGGGGGCGCTTGGCTATGGCTACACCTTC.

The V and J genes are TRBV7-9 and TRBJ1-2; tentatively, D is TRBD1 (6 bases). The length of the CDR3 is 13 residues. Trimming pared 4 bases from V and 9 bases from J, leaving 15 bases between. Germline lookup yields CDR1 SEHNR and CDR2 FQNEAQ (reference sequence). The CDR3 DNA sequence: TGTGCCAGCAGCTCAAGGGGGAAGGAGAGCTACACCTTC. It translates to CASSSRGKESYTF.

This clonotype was picked up a small number of times. This sequence joins TRBV7-3 and TRBJ2-1, with TRBD2 as a possible D gene (5 bases). The V end lost 4 bases, the J end lost 0 bases, and 10 bases lay between the germline ends. Germline V gives CDR1 SGHTA, CDR2 FQGTGA. The CDR3 has 15 residues. This CDR3 is CASSSGGSSYNEQFF. The DNA of the CDR3 is TGTGCCAGCAGCTCCGGAGGCAGCTCCTACAATGAGCAGTTCTTC.

This chain uses TRBV29-1 with TRBJ2-2; D might be TRBD1 (6 bases). CDR1 and CDR2 (germline): SQVTM, ANQGSEA. With 4 bases removed from V and 3 bases from J, the gap between germline ends came to 21 bases. The CDR3 loop spans 17 amino acids. The CDR3 DNA is TGCAGCGTTGCGCTGGGACACACTCGGCGGGACACCGGGGAGCTGTTTTTT. Its protein is CSVALGHTRRDTGELFF.

The rearrangement links TRBV13 to TRBJ1-6; D unclear. Germline CDR1 is PRHDT and CDR2 is FYEKMQ (reference sequence). This CDR3 has 15 residues. The V end lost 3 bases, the J end lost 5 bases, and 11 bases lay between the germline ends. The CDR3 region is CASSFPGEDNSPLHF. For the CDR3, the DNA is TGTGCCAGCAGCTTCCCCGGGGAGGATAATTCACCCCTCCACTTT.

V gene TRBV23-1 combines with J gene TRBJ2-7; D is possibly TRBD2 (6 bases). TRBV23-1 belongs to the ORF category, with a function that is uncertain. Trimming removed 4 bases from V and 5 bases from J, with 18 bases in between. The CDR3 loop spans 15 amino acids. The CDR3 spells CASSLPAGPTDEQYF. The CDR3 DNA reads TGCGCCAGCAGTCTCCCGGCGGGGCCCACGGACGAGCAGTACTTC.

The chain recombines TRBV5-4 with TRBJ2-2; D call uncertain. With 4 bases removed from V and 5 bases from J, the gap between germline ends came to 9 bases. Germline-derived CDR1 and CDR2 are SGHNT and YYREEE (reference sequence). CDR3 length: 13 amino acids. CDR3 coding DNA: TGTGCCAGCAGCCCAACGAGGACCGGGGAGCTGTTTTTT. The encoded protein is CASSPTRTGELFF.

This rearrangement joins TRBV20-1 to TRBJ2-7; 7 positions agree with TRBD1. CDR1 and CDR2 (germline): DFQATT, SNEGSKA (reference sequence). This CDR3 is built from 13 residues. Trimming at V came to 5 bases and at J to 3 bases, leaving 7 bases not matched to a gene. The CDR3 protein is CSADRDRDYEQYF. The CDR3 DNA is TGCAGTGCTGACCGGGACAGAGACTACGAGCAGTACTTC.

The gene calls are TRBV7-9 and TRBJ1-2; D is ambiguous. The V gene's germline CDR1 is SEHNR and CDR2 FQNEAQ (reference sequence). This CDR3 spans 14 amino acids. Trimming removed 5 bases at V and 2 bases at J, with 12 bases between. The CDR3 spells CASSPHEGNYGYTF. The CDR3 DNA is TGTGCCAGCAGCCCCCATGAGGGCAACTATGGCTACACCTTC.

The V gene is TRBV4-1, the J gene TRBJ2-4; D possibly corresponds to TRBD1 (6 bases). The germline V gene encodes CDR1 MGHRA and CDR2 YSYEKL. The CDR3 is 18 residues long. Between the trimmed V and J ends, which lost 1 base and 0 bases, there was a span of 16 bases. The chain's CDR3 is CASSQGGRGQLAKNIQYF. In nucleotides, the CDR3 is TGCGCCAGCAGCCAAGGGGGCCGTGGACAGCTAGCCAAAAACATTCAGTACTTC.

The chain uses TRBV20-1 and TRBJ1-2; D is undetermined. Trimming removed 4 bases at V and 4 bases at J, with 10 bases between. The V gene's germline CDR1 is DFQATT and CDR2 SNEGSKA (reference sequence). This CDR3 has 12 amino acids. The CDR3 spells CSATLRGYGYTF. The CDR3 DNA follows: TGCAGTGCTACTCTCCGCGGCTATGGCTACACCTTC.